This paragraph reports one TCR beta chain. V was cut by 0 bases and J by 5 bases, with 14 bases left in between. Germline V gene data show CDR1 as KGHSH and CDR2 as LQKENI. This CDR3 has 15 amino acids. This record belongs to a study of blood T cell repertoires in COVID-19. How the authors handled the data: Estimation of nucleated cell counts relied on the amplification of reference gene primers. Libraries were prepared by immunoSEQ multiplex PCR; TCRdb keeps only in-frame clonotypes and omits some of them. Clone size and the V and J calls come from that table; the DNA yielded D and trimming. The sample lists 70,000 or so clones, 85% to 90% occurring once.

This TCR derives from a woman of 80 years or more with active COVID-19. Sequenced: peripheral blood. This sequence joins TRBV18 and TRBJ2-7; D is possibly TRBD2 (6 bases). CDR3 coding DNA: TGTGCCAGCTCACCACCGGGAAGCGGGTTAAACGAGCAGTACTTC. It specifies CASSPPGSGLNEQYF.